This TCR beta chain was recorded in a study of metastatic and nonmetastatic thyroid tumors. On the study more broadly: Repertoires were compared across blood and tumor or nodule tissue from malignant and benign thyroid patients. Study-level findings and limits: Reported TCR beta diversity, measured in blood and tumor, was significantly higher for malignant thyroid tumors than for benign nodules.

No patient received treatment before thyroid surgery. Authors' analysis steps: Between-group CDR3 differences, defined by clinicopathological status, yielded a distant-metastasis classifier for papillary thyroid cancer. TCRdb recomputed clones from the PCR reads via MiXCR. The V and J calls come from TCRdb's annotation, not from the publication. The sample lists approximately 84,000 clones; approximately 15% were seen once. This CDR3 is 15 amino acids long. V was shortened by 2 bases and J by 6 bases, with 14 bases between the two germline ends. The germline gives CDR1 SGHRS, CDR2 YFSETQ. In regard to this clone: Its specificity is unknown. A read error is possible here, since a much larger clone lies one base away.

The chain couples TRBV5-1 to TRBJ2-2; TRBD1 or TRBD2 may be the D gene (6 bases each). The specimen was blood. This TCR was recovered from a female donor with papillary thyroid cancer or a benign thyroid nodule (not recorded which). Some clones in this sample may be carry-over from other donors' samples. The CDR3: CASSLGGPVSGELFF. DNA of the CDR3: TGCGCCAGCAGCTTAGGGGGGCCGGTGTCCGGGGAGCTGTTTTTT.